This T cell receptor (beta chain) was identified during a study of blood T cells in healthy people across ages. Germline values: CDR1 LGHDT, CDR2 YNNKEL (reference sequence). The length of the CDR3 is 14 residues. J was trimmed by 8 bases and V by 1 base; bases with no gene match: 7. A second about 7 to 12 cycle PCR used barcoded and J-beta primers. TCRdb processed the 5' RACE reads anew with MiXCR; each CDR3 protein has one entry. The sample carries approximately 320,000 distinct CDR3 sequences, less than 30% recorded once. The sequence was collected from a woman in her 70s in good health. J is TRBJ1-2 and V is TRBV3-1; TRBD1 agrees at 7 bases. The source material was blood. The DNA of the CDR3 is TGTGCCAGCAGCCAAGCGACAGGGTCGTACGGCTACACCTTC. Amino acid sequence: CASSQATGSYGYTF. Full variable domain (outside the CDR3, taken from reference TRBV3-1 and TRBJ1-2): DTAVSQTPKYLVTQMGNDKSIKCEQNLGHDTMYWYKQDSKKFLKIMFSYNNKELIINETVPNRFSPKSPDKAHLNLHINSLELGDSAVYFCASSQATGSYGYTFGSGTRLTVV.